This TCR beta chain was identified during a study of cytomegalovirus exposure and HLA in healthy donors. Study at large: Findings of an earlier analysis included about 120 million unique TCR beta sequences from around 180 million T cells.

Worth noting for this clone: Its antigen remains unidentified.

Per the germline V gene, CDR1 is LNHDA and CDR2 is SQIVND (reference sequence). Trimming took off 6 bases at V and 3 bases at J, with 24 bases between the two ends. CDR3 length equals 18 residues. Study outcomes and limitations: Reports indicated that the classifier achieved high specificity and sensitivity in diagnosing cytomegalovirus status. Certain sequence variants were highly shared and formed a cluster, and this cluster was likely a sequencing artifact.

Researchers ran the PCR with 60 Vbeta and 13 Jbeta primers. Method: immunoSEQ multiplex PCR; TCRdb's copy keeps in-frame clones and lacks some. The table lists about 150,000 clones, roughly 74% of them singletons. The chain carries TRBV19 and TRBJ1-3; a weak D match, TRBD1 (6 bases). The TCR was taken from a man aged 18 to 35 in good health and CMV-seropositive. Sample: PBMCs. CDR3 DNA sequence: TGTGCCAGTAGAACGGGGGTGGGGGGGCTGGTTGGTGGAAACACCATATATTTT. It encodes CASRTGVGGLVGGNTIYF.